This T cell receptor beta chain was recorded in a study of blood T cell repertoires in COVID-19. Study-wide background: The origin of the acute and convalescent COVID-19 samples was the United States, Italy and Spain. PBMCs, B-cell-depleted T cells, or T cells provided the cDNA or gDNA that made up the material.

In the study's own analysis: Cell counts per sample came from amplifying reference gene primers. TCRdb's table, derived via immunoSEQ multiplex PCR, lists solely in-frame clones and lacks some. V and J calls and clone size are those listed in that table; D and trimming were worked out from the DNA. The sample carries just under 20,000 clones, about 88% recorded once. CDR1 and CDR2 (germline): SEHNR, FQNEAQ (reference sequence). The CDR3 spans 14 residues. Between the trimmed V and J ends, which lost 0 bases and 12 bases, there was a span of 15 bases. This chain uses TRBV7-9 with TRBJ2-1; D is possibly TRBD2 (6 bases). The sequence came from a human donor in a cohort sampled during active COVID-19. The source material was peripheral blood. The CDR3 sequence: CASSLAPVDGGQFF. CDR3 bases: TGTGCCAGCAGCTTAGCGCCGGTCGACGGGGGGCAGTTCTTC.